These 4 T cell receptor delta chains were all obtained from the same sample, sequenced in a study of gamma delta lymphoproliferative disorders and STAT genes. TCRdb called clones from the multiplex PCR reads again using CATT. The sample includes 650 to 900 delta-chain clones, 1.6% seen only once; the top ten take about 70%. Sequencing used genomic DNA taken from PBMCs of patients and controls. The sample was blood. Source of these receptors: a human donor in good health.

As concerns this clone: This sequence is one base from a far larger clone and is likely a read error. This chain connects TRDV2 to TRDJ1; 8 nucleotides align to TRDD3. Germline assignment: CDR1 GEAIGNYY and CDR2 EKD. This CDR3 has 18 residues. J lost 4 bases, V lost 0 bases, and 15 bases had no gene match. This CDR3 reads CACDTLGTEGYVGDKLIF. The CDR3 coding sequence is TGTGCCTGTGACACCCTAGGTACTGAGGGATACGTGGGCGATAAACTCATCTTT.

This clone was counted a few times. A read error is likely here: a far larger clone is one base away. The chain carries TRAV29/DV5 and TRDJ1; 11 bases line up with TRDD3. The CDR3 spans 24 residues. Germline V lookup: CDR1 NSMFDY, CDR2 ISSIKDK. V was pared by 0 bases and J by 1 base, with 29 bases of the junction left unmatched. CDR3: CAASVGLPGELRLGDTFPTDKLIF. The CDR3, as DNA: TGTGCAGCAAGCGTCGGCCTTCCGGGGGAATTGCGCCTGGGGGATACCTTCCCCACCGATAAACTCATCTTT.

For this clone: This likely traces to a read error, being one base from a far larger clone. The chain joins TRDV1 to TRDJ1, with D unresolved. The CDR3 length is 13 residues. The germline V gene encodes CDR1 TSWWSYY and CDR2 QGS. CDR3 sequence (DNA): TGTGCTCTTGGGAAACTCCCCGGGGATAAACTCATCTTT. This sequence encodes CALGKLPGDKLIF.

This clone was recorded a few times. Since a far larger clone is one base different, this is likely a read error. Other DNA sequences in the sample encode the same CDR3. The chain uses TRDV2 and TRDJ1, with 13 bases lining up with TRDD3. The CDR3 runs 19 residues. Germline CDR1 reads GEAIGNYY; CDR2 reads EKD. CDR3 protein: CACDIVTGGYAKNTDKLIF. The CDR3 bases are TGCGCCTGTGATATAGTTACTGGGGGATACGCGAAGAATACCGATAAACTCATCTTT.